Listed here are 12 T cell receptor beta chains from one sample, sequenced in a study of Graves' ophthalmopathy and Graves' hyperthyroidism. Amplified TCR beta CDR3 regions were obtained using RNA transcripts as template. First-round RT-PCR used HTBI primers; second-round multiplex PCR followed. TCRdb itself ran the multiplex PCR reads through MiXCR, one entry per CDR3 protein. Of roughly 420,000 distinct CDR3 sequences listed, more than 20% are singletons. Source material: peripheral blood. These receptors were collected from a woman aged 18-30 years with stable Graves' hyperthyroidism.

This clonotype was seen at least ten times. The chain is built from TRBV2 and TRBJ1-5; tentative D call: TRBD1 (6 bases). Germline V gene sequence: CDR1 SNHLY, CDR2 FYNNEI. V dropped 0 bases and J dropped 7 bases, with 16 bases sitting between them. The CDR3 loop spans 16 amino acids. CDR3 DNA sequence: TGTGCCAGCAGTGAAGCTCTTCGGGGGGCCGGGCAGCCCCAGCATTTT. This gives the protein CASSEALRGAGQPQHF.

This clonotype was seen repeatedly, ten times or more. The genes are TRBV5-8 and TRBJ1-6; D is possibly TRBD1 (5 bases). Germline CDR1 is SGHTS and CDR2 is YDEGEE. V was trimmed by 6 bases and J by 6 bases, leaving 16 bases between them. There are 15 residues in the CDR3. The chain's CDR3 is CASTKRGRTNSPLHF. Written as DNA, the CDR3 is TGTGCCAGCACAAAAAGGGGACGTACTAATTCACCCCTCCACTTT.

The rearrangement links TRBV19 to TRBJ1-5; D ambiguous. Germline V lookup: CDR1 LNHDA, CDR2 SQIVND (reference sequence). The CDR3 runs to 15 residues. V shed 7 bases and J shed 0 bases, with 13 bases lying between them. Here the CDR3 DNA reads TGTGCCAGTAAAACTTTACCCCATAGCAATCAGCCCCAGCATTTT. Protein sequence: CASKTLPHSNQPQHF. Combining the CDR3 with reference TRBV19 and TRBJ1-5 gives the whole variable domain DGGITQSPKYLFRKEGQNVTLSCEQNLNHDAMYWYRQDPGQGLRLIYYSQIVNDFQKGDIAEGYSVSREKKESFPLTVTSAQKNPTAFYLCASKTLPHSNQPQHFGDGTRLSIL.

This clonotype was seen ten or more times. CDR3 residues: CASSRTGKYEQYF. CDR3 nucleotides: TGTGCCAGCAGTCGGACTGGAAAATACGAGCAGTACTTC. This chain uses TRBV27 with TRBJ2-7; D perhaps matches TRBD2 (5 bases). Germline V gene data show CDR1 as MNHEY and CDR2 as SMNVEV (reference sequence). The CDR3 is 13 residues long. V lost 5 bases to trimming and J lost 4 bases, with 12 bases between them.

This sequence joins TRBV15 and TRBJ1-2, with D unresolved. CDR1 and CDR2 from the germline V gene are LNHNV and YYDKDF (reference sequence). V gave up 3 bases and J gave up 3 bases, with 14 bases separating them. The length of the CDR3 is 15 residues. The DNA of the CDR3 is TGTGCCACCAGCAGTGCCCAAAGGGTCCACTATGGCTACACCTTC. It encodes CATSSAQRVHYGYTF.

To note about this clonotype: Germline is not matched at one junction end, which may reflect a read error. V and J are TRBV12-3 or TRBV12-4 and TRBJ2-2, with D possibly being TRBD2 (5 bases). This CDR3 is 14 amino acids long. The CDR3: CASSFDENTGELFF. In DNA, the CDR3 is TGTGCCAGCAGTTTCGACGAGAACACCGGGGAGCTGTTTTTC.

The chain combines TRBV20-1 with TRBJ1-2, with D unclear. The length of the CDR3 is 12 residues. Germline CDR1 is DFQATT and CDR2 is SNEGSKA (reference sequence). The V and J ends lost 6 bases and 2 bases respectively, with 10 bases between them. The CDR3 DNA reads as TGCAGTGCCCCCGATTTGAACTATGGCTACACCTTC. Translation: CSAPDLNYGYTF.

This clonotype was recorded at least ten times. The rearrangement joins TRBV19 to TRBJ2-4; no reliable D call. From germline, CDR1 is LNHDA and CDR2 SQIVND (reference sequence). There are 15 residues in the CDR3. Deletions cut 7 bases from V and 1 base from J, with 14 bases between. As DNA, the CDR3 is TGTGCCAGTACCATAGATCCCCTGGCCAAAAACATTCAGTACTTC. It translates to CASTIDPLAKNIQYF. The whole variable domain, filled in from reference TRBV19 and TRBJ2-4, reads DGGITQSPKYLFRKEGQNVTLSCEQNLNHDAMYWYRQDPGQGLRLIYYSQIVNDFQKGDIAEGYSVSREKKESFPLTVTSAQKNPTAFYLCASTIDPLAKNIQYFGAGTRLSVL.

The V and J genes are TRBV12-5 and TRBJ2-7; tentatively, D is TRBD2 (5 bases). The V end lost 5 bases, the J end lost 7 bases, and 9 bases lay between the germline ends. The CDR3 length is 11 residues. CDR1 LGHNT and CDR2 FRNRAP come from the germline V gene. The CDR3 DNA reads as TGTGCTAGTGGTACCGAGCGGGAGCAGTACTTC. This gives the protein CASGTEREQYF.

This clonotype was counted at least ten times. The rearrangement joins TRBV6-1 to TRBJ1-1, with D perhaps TRBD1 (5 bases). The CDR3 covers 13 residues. V was pared by 6 bases and J by 4 bases, with 12 bases between. CDR1 and CDR2 from the germline V gene are MNHNS and SASEGT. CDR3 sequence reads: CASRRGEGTEAFF. CDR3 in DNA: TGTGCCAGCAGGCGGGGGGAAGGCACTGAAGCTTTCTTT.

This clonotype was picked up many times. The V call is TRBV30, the J call TRBJ1-5, with D uncertain. Germline lookup yields CDR1 GTSNPN and CDR2 SVGIG (reference sequence). This CDR3 is built from 13 residues. Trimming left V 2 bases short and J 4 bases short, with 9 bases between. In nucleotides, the CDR3 is TGTGCCTGGAGTCGAGGGCTGAATCAGCCCCAGCATTTT. This gives the protein CAWSRGLNQPQHF.

The chain combines TRBV20-1 with TRBJ1-5, with D perhaps matching TRBD1 (6 bases). This CDR3 spans 10 amino acids. V gave up 5 bases and J gave up 11 bases, with 10 bases separating them. Germline V gene data show CDR1 as DFQATT and CDR2 as SNEGSKA (reference sequence). This chain's CDR3 is CSAGGQTQHF. The CDR3 bases are TGCAGTGCTGGCGGACAGACCCAGCATTTT.